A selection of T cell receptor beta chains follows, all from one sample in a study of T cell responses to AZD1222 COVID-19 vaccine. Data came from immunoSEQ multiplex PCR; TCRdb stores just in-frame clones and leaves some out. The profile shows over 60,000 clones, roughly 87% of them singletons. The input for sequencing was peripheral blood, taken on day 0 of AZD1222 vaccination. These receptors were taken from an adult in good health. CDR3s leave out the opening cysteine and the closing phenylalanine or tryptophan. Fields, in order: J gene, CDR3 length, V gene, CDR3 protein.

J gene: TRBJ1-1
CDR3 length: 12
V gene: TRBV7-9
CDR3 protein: ASSFQGGKTEAF

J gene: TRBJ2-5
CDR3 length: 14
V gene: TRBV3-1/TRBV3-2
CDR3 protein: ASSRSGGAIGETQY

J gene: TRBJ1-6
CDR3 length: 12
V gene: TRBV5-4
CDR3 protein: ASHRDRDNSPLH

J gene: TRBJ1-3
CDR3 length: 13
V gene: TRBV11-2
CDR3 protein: ASSPQGGVGNTIY

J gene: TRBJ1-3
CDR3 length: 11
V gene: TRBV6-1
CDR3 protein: ASSDVMRNTIY

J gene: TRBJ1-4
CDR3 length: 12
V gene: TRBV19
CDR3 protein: ASSISGANEKLF

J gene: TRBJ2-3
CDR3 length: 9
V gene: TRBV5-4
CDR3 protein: ASSLGRDND

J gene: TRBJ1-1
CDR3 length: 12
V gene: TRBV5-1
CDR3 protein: ASSPTKAATEAF

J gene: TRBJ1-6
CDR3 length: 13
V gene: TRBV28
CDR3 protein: ASATHTGGNSPLH

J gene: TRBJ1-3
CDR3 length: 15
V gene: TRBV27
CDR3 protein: ASSLRGQGLSGNTIY

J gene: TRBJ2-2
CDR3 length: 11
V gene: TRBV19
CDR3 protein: ASSSGGTGELF

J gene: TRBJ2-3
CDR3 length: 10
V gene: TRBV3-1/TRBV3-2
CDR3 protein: ASSHGTDTQY

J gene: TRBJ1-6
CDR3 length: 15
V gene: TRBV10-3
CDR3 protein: AISESIRTGQDSPLH

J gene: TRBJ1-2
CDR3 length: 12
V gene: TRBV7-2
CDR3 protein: ASSLNGPAYGYT

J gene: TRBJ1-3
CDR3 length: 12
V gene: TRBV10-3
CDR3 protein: AIRPGDSGNTIY

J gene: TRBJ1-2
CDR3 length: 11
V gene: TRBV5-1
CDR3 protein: ASSLVTDRGYT